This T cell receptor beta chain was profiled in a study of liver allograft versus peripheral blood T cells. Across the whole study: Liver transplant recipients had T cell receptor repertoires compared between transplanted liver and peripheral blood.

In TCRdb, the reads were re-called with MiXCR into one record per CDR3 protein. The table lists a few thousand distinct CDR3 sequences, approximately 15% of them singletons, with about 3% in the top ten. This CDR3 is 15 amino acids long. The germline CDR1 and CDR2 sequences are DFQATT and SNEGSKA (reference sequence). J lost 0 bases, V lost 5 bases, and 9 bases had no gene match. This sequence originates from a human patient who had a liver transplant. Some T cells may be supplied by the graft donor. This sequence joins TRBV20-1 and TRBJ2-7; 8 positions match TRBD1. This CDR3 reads CSAPRDRYFSYEQYF. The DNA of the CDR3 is TGCAGTGCTCCCCGGGACAGGTATTTCTCCTACGAGCAGTACTTC.